A single sample gave rise to the 5 T cell receptor beta chains below, sequenced in a study of early T cells in non-severe SARS-CoV-2 infection. TCRdb reprocessed the 5' RACE reads via MiXCR and lists one record per CDR3 protein. Here the sample spans around 44,000 distinct CDR3 sequences, about 7.4% being singletons. Sequencing input: whole blood. These receptors came from an adult who was a healthcare worker with PCR-confirmed SARS-CoV-2 infection or an uninfected control (not recorded which).

Regarding this clonotype: Given a much more abundant clone one base away, this may be a read error. This chain links TRBV28 with TRBJ1-6, with 8 bases that match TRBD1. Per germline, CDR1 MDHEN and CDR2 SYDVKM. CDR3 size: 15 residues. The CDR3 region has the DNA TGTGCCAGCAGCTCCTGGACAGGGAATAATTCATCCCTCCACTTT. Protein product: CASSSWTGNNSSLHF.

In this sample, this clonotype turned up a few times. V gene TRBV20-1 combines with J gene TRBJ2-5; 10 nucleotides agree with TRBD2. The CDR3 consists of 16 residues. Trimming at V came to 1 base and at J to 2 bases, leaving 7 bases not matched to a gene. The germline gives CDR1 DFQATT, CDR2 SNEGSKA (reference sequence). CDR3 DNA: TGCAGTGCTAGAGCGGCTAGCGGGGGACGTCAAGAGACCCAGTACTTC. Translating it yields CSARAASGGRQETQYF.

This clonotype was seen ten or more times. This sequence joins TRBV12-3 or TRBV12-4 and TRBJ1-2; D gene uncertain. CDR3 length: 17 amino acids. Trimming removed 6 bases at V and 4 bases at J, with 24 bases between. The CDR3, as DNA: TGTGCCAGCAGCAACAATCCTCAAGCCAAAGTGGCCTATGGCTACACCTTC. Protein product: CASSNNPQAKVAYGYTF.

This clonotype showed up many times. The V call is TRBV20-1, the J call TRBJ2-1; TRBD1 matches at 8 bases. The CDR3 spans 15 residues. After removal of 0 bases from V and 7 bases from J, the junction contained 8 bases not matched to a gene. CDR1 and CDR2 from the germline V gene are DFQATT and SNEGSKA (reference sequence). Here the CDR3 DNA reads TGCAGTGCTAGAGAGGTGACAGGGACAGGAAATGAGCAGTTCTTC. It translates to CSAREVTGTGNEQFF.

This clonotype came up a few times. In DNA form, the CDR3 reads TGTGCCAGCAGCTTGAGGCGGACAGGGTTACAAGAGACCCAGTACTTC. It encodes CASSLRRTGLQETQYF. The V call is TRBV5-4, the J call TRBJ2-5; 8 positions match TRBD1. The junction had 7 bases not matched to a gene; V was cut back by 1 base and J by 2 bases. Germline V gives CDR1 SGHNT, CDR2 YYREEE (reference sequence). The CDR3 contains 16 residues.